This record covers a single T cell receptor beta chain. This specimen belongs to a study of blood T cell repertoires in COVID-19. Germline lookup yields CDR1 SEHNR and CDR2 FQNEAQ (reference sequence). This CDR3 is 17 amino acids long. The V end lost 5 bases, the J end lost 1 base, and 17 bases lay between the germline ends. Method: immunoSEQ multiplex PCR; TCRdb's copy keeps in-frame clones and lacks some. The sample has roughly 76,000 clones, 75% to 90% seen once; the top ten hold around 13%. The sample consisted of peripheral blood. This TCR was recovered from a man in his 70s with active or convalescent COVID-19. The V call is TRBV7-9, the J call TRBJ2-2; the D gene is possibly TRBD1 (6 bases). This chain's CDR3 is CASSAAGTNLNTGELFF. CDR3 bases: TGTGCCAGCAGCGCGGCCGGGACAAATCTGAACACCGGGGAGCTGTTTTTT.